This entry is about one T cell receptor beta chain. Its antigen is as yet unknown. This record belongs to a study of metastatic and nonmetastatic thyroid tumors. Study-wide background: Repertoire data that came from the blood and tumor or nodule tissue of malignant and benign thyroid patients were compared. Whole-study results and caveats: A significant increase in TCR beta diversity was reportedly seen in malignant thyroid tumors relative to benign nodules, in blood and tumor.

V was pared by 5 bases and J by 4 bases, with 21 bases between. The CDR3 has 17 residues. Germline V CDR1 and CDR2: ENHRY, SYGVKD. None of the patients had undergone any treatment ahead of thyroid surgery. Using MiXCR, TCRdb re-called clones from the PCR reads. The sample has tens of thousands of clones, over 15% seen once; the top ten hold around an eighth. V gene TRBV10-3 combines with J gene TRBJ2-1, with no clear D. Source material: blood. This clonotype was sampled from a male donor with papillary thyroid cancer or a benign thyroid nodule (not recorded which). Some clones in this sample may be carry-over from other donors' samples. CDR3 coding DNA: TGTGCCATCAGTTGGGATAGGTTATTAGCCCCGTACAATGAGCAGTTCTTC. Translation: CAISWDRLLAPYNEQFF.